One sample yielded the 26 T cell receptor beta chains listed below, sequenced in a study of cytomegalovirus exposure and HLA in healthy donors (dated by TCRdb to the late 2010s). The library was built by means of the immunoSEQ multiplex PCR assay. The table comes from immuneACCESS by way of TCRdb, which keeps in-frame sequences with V and J called. Part of the clones is missing from these tables; in studies checked, under half for an unresolved V gene and the rest for unknown reasons. The table for this sample lists some 150,000 clones; 70% to 90% of them were counted only once. 3.3% of the sample is in the top ten clones. Material for sequencing was PBMCs. These receptors all come from a woman between 18 and 30 years old in good health and CMV-seropositive.

The rearrangement links TRBV6-4 to TRBJ2-1, with D tentatively TRBD1 (5 bases). Trimming took 0 bases from V and 7 from J, leaving 13 bases between them. The CDR3 runs 15 residues. Germline assignment: CDR1 MRHNA and CDR2 SNTAGT. The CDR3 loop is CASSDSNGATNEQFF. The CDR3 DNA sequence: TGTGCCAGCAGTGACTCAAATGGGGCGACGAATGAGCAGTTCTTC.

V is TRBV28 and J is TRBJ2-7, with TRBD2 matching over 9 bases. V dropped 6 bases and J dropped 7; count of bases not matched to a gene: 10. Looked up from germline, CDR1 is MDHEN and CDR2 is SYDVKM. CDR3 length: 14 amino acids. CDR3: CASSVIAGDGEQYF. The CDR3 coding sequence is TGTGCCAGCAGCGTTATAGCGGGAGATGGAGAGCAGTACTTC.

This chain connects TRBV7-2 to TRBJ1-2; D is ambiguous. The CDR3 has 17 residues. The V end lost 1 base, the J end lost 2 bases, and 17 bases lay between the germline ends. Germline CDR1 reads SGHTA; CDR2 reads FQGNSA. The DNA for the CDR3 is TGTGCCAGCAGCTTAGTCAAGTCGTTCGGCAGGAACTATGGCTACACCTTC. Translating gives CASSLVKSFGRNYGYTF. Full variable domain (rest looked up from reference TRBV7-2 and TRBJ1-2): GAGVSQSPSNKVTEKGKDVELRCDPISGHTALYWYRQSLGQGLEFLIYFQGNSAPDKSGLPSDRFSAERTGGSVSTLTIQRTQQEDSAVYLCASSLVKSFGRNYGYTFGSGTRLTVV.

The sample holds one count of this clone. This chain connects TRBV7-9 to TRBJ1-1; 7 bases map to TRBD1. The CDR3 consists of 15 residues. Germline lookup yields CDR1 SEHNR and CDR2 FQNEAQ (reference sequence). V lost 0 bases to trimming and J lost 4 bases; unmatched junction nucleotides: 5. This chain's CDR3 is CASSLALTGTTEAFF. In DNA, the CDR3 is TGTGCCAGCAGCTTAGCCCTGACAGGGACCACTGAAGCTTTCTTT.

This clone came up many times. J is TRBJ2-3 and V is TRBV6-4; TRBD2 might be the D (5 bases). The germline V gene has CDR1 MRHNA and CDR2 SNTAGT. The CDR3 covers 14 residues. Trimming removed 0 bases at V and 3 bases at J, with 7 bases between. CDR3 in DNA: TGTGCCAGCAGTGACTCACTAGAAACAGATACGCAGTATTTT. Its translation is CASSDSLETDTQYF.

This chain connects TRBV11-3 to TRBJ2-3, with 13 bases that match TRBD2. J lost 4 bases, V lost 2 bases, and 9 bases had no gene match. The CDR3 has 18 amino acids. CDR1 is SGHNT and CDR2 is YENEEA in the germline V gene. CDR3 DNA: TGTGCCAGCAGCTTATCACTAGCGGGAGGGTCTATAGCAGATACGCAGTATTTT. Protein sequence: CASSLSLAGGSIADTQYF.

The chain carries TRBV6-6 and TRBJ2-7; D is perhaps TRBD2 (5 bases). Per the germline V gene, CDR1 is MNHNY and CDR2 is SVGAGI (reference sequence). V lost 2 bases and J 3 bases, leaving 8 bases between the germline ends. The CDR3 has 13 amino acids. The CDR3, as DNA: TGTGCCAGCAGTTACCGGGAAGACTACGAGCAGTACTTC. Its protein is CASSYREDYEQYF.

In this sample, this clone turned up once. V gene TRBV5-1 combines with J gene TRBJ2-7; D might be TRBD2 (5 bases). Germline-derived CDR1 and CDR2 are SGHRS and YFSETQ. The CDR3 extends over 14 amino acids. Trimming pared 0 bases from V and 3 bases from J, leaving 10 bases between. CDR3 bases: TGCGCCAGCAGCTTGGCCGTAGCGAACTACGAGCAGTACTTC. Translated, it gives CASSLAVANYEQYF.

V gene TRBV27 combines with J gene TRBJ2-2, with D possibly matching TRBD1 (5 bases). The V end was cut by 1 base, the J end by 7 bases, with 31 bases between. CDR3 length: 21 amino acids. Germline V lookup: CDR1 MNHEY, CDR2 SMNVEV (reference sequence). In nucleotides, the CDR3 is TGTGCCAGCAGTTTATTTGCAATTGGTTCTCCGGACACCTCAGGCGTCGGGGAGCTGTTTTTT. Protein product: CASSLFAIGSPDTSGVGELFF.

This rearrangement joins TRBV6-4 to TRBJ2-1; 11 bases match TRBD2. This CDR3 spans 15 amino acids. With V trimmed by 5 bases and J by 6 bases, 6 bases remained unmatched. Germline V CDR1 and CDR2: MRHNA, SNTAGT. The CDR3 DNA is TGTGCCAGCAGTCCCACTAGCGGGAGCCCCAATGAGCAGTTCTTC. It encodes CASSPTSGSPNEQFF.

The V call is TRBV11-2, the J call TRBJ2-7; D possibly corresponds to TRBD1 (6 bases). V was clipped by 1 base and J by 4 bases, with 11 bases between them. CDR1 and CDR2 from the germline V gene are SGHAT and FQNNGV. This CDR3 has 14 amino acids. The CDR3 DNA reads TGTGCCAGCAGCTTAGGGCAGGGGCTGTACGAGCAGTACTTC. Translating gives CASSLGQGLYEQYF.

This chain uses TRBV15 with TRBJ2-3; 14 bases fit TRBD2. The length of the CDR3 is 18 residues. Germline loops: CDR1 LNHNV, CDR2 YYDKDF (reference sequence). V shed 3 bases and J 0 bases; nucleotides not matched to a gene: 5. DNA for the CDR3: TGTGCCACCAGCAGTTGGGGACTAGCGGGAGCTAGCACAGATACGCAGTATTTT. It encodes CATSSWGLAGASTDTQYF.

The rearrangement uses TRBV5-1 and TRBJ2-7; 10 bases align to TRBD2. CDR3 length equals 15 residues. V gave up 4 bases and J gave up 3 bases; unmatched junction bases: 7. Germline loops: CDR1 SGHRS, CDR2 YFSETQ. CDR3 sequence (DNA): TGCGCCAGCAGCCCGTTTACTAGCGGGAACTACGAGCAGTACTTC. This codes for CASSPFTSGNYEQYF.

CDR3 loop: CASTPEETQYF. As DNA, the CDR3 is TGTGCCAGCACCCCGGAAGAGACCCAGTACTTC. The genes are TRBV7-9 and TRBJ2-5; D is unclear. V dropped 7 bases and J dropped 3 bases, with 6 bases sitting between them. The germline V gene encodes CDR1 SEHNR and CDR2 FQNEAQ (reference sequence). The CDR3 has 11 residues.

This sequence joins TRBV13 and TRBJ1-1; D is perhaps TRBD1 (5 bases). Trimming took off 5 bases at V and 5 bases at J, with 18 bases between the two ends. Germline V gene data show CDR1 as PRHDT and CDR2 as FYEKMQ (reference sequence). This CDR3 has 15 residues. The CDR3 region is CASSPPSTGLTEAFF. In DNA form, the CDR3 reads TGTGCCAGCAGCCCCCCTTCCACAGGTTTAACTGAAGCTTTCTTT.

This chain connects TRBV11-3 to TRBJ2-5, with 10 nucleotides matching TRBD2. Germline CDR1 reads SGHNT; CDR2 reads YENEEA. V was pared by 5 bases and J by 4 bases, with 10 bases of the junction left unmatched. The CDR3 loop spans 16 amino acids. This CDR3 reads CASSGRGSGRTETQYF. The CDR3 region has the DNA TGTGCCAGCAGCGGACGAGGTAGCGGGAGGACAGAGACCCAGTACTTC.

This chain connects TRBV2 to TRBJ2-5, with 9 bases identical to TRBD1. The V gene's germline CDR1 is SNHLY and CDR2 FYNNEI. With V trimmed by 6 bases and J by 0 bases, 2 bases remained unmatched. The CDR3 is 14 residues long. In DNA, the CDR3 is TGTGCCAGCAGGACAGGGGGGAACCAAGAGACCCAGTACTTC. Translated, it gives CASRTGGNQETQYF.

This clone was counted a few times. V usage is TRBV5-8 and J usage is TRBJ1-4; D is uncertain. This CDR3 spans 12 amino acids. Looked up from germline, CDR1 is SGHTS and CDR2 is YDEGEE. V gave up 2 bases and J gave up 5 bases, with 4 bases separating them. CDR3 in DNA: TGTGCCAGCAGCTTACTAAATGAAAAACTGTTTTTT. Amino acids: CASSLLNEKLFF.

V usage is TRBV6-6 and J usage is TRBJ2-5, with 9 nucleotides matching TRBD1. The CDR3 sequence is 13 residues long. The trim removed 7 bases at V and 5 bases at J, leaving 5 bases unmatched. From germline, CDR1 is MNHNY and CDR2 SVGAGI (reference sequence). CDR3 nucleotides: TGTGCCAGCATCCCACAGGGGGCTGAGACCCAGTACTTC. It encodes CASIPQGAETQYF.

The chain is built from TRBV7-2 and TRBJ2-1; possibly TRBD2 for D (6 bases). Germline V CDR1 and CDR2: SGHTA, FQGNSA. This CDR3 has 16 residues. Trimming cost V 5 bases and J 1 base, with 15 bases left between them. DNA of the CDR3: TGTGCCAGCAGCCCTTCCACCGGGAGATCCTACAATGAGCAGTTCTTC. As protein: CASSPSTGRSYNEQFF.

The chain has TRBV5-4 and TRBJ2-2; 8 bases match TRBD2. The germline V gene encodes CDR1 SGHNT and CDR2 YYREEE (reference sequence). This CDR3 comprises 15 residues. Trimming at V came to 6 bases and at J to 3 bases, leaving 7 bases not matched to a gene. CDR3 sequence: CASTRGGRDTGELFF. The CDR3 region has the DNA TGTGCCAGCACCCGGGGGGGAAGAGACACCGGGGAGCTGTTTTTT.

The genes are TRBV5-1 and TRBJ2-3, with D tentatively TRBD2 (6 bases). CDR3 length: 15 residues. The V end lost 7 bases, the J end lost 5 bases, and 20 bases lay between the germline ends. The germline CDR1 and CDR2 sequences are SGHRS and YFSETQ. CDR3 sequence: CASSSGGAPEDTQYF. CDR3 coding DNA: TGCGCCAGCTCCTCGGGCGGGGCTCCGGAAGATACGCAGTATTTT. Based on the CDR3 plus reference TRBV5-1 and TRBJ2-3, the full variable domain is KAGVTQTPRYLIKTRGQQVTLSCSPISGHRSVSWYQQTPGQGLQFLFEYFSETQRNKGNFPGRFSGRQFSNSRSEMNVSTLELGDSALYLCASSSGGAPEDTQYFGPGTRLTVL.

This sequence joins TRBV7-9 and TRBJ1-2, with 8 positions matching TRBD1. V was pared by 0 bases and J by 4 bases, with 7 bases of the junction left unmatched. Germline V lookup: CDR1 SEHNR, CDR2 FQNEAQ (reference sequence). The CDR3 sequence is 16 residues long. CDR3 residues: CASSLARGQAFYGYTF. The CDR3 DNA follows: TGTGCCAGCAGCTTAGCCCGGGGACAGGCGTTCTATGGCTACACCTTC.

The rearrangement joins TRBV19 to TRBJ2-1, with D possibly TRBD2 on 5 matching bases. Deletions cut 4 bases from V and 2 bases from J, with 12 bases between. CDR3 length equals 15 residues. The germline gives CDR1 LNHDA, CDR2 SQIVND (reference sequence). In DNA, the CDR3 is TGTGCCAGTAGTAGGAGCGGAGCAACCTACAATGAGCAGTTCTTC. This encodes CASSRSGATYNEQFF.

This rearrangement joins TRBV19 to TRBJ2-2; D perhaps matches TRBD2 (5 bases). Germline V gene lookup returns CDR1 LNHDA and CDR2 SQIVND (reference sequence). The length of the CDR3 is 14 residues. Trimming took 3 bases from V and 6 from J, leaving 11 bases between them. Here the CDR3 reads CASSIGRGPGELFF. Written as DNA, the CDR3 is TGTGCCAGTAGTATTGGACGCGGGCCCGGGGAGCTGTTTTTT.

J is TRBJ2-7 and V is TRBV12-2; the DNA was not used to check the table's D call, TRBD2. TRBV12-2 has pseudogene status. This CDR3 spans 15 amino acids. The DNA of the CDR3 is TGTGCAAGTCGCTTAGTACCGGGAGCGGAGTACGAGCAGTACTTC. Encoded protein: CASRLVPGAEYEQYF.